A selection of T cell receptor beta chains follows, all from one sample in a study of circulating and synovial CD4+ cells in juvenile arthritis. Using immunoSEQ multiplex PCR, the repertoire was profiled, and TCRdb retains in-frame clones only, with some absent. This table holds roughly 32,000 clones, nearly 95% found once. Sequenced material: CD4+ T cells from blood. The receptors come from a human donor with juvenile idiopathic arthritis. Both conserved end residues are part of each CDR3. A D gene is named only where the DNA matches it firmly. Rows give clone size only sometimes, using once, few, many, or a class for an expanded clone.

TRBV7-7	TRBJ2-1	.	TRBD2	TGTGCCAGCAGCTCGCTAACTAGCGGGGGGGCGGGGGAGCAGTTCTTC	CASSSLTSGGAGEQFF
TRBV7-3	TRBJ2-1	.	.	TGTGCCAGCAGCTCGGAACTAGGAAACAATGAGCAGTTCTTC	CASSSELGNNEQFF
TRBV6-6	TRBJ1-1	.	.	TGTGCCATCTCCTTGCGGGTCCCCCCTGAAGCTTTCTTT	CAISLRVPPEAFF
TRBV4-1	TRBJ1-1	.	.	TGCGCCAGCAGCCTCGGCGGCGGCCGGGACACTGAAGCTTTCTTT	CASSLGGGRDTEAFF
TRBV14	TRBJ2-1	.	.	TGTGCCAGCAGCCAAGTGGCGGGGGCGCGGTATAATGAGCAGTTCTTC	CASSQVAGARYNEQFF
TRBV7-2	TRBJ2-7	.	.	TGTGCCAGCAGCTTATCCGCAGGGCCTAGCTCCTACGAGCAGTACTTC	CASSLSAGPSSYEQYF
TRBV4-2	TRBJ2-5	.	TRBD1	TGTGCCAGCAGCCAAGATCGAGGGGGCGGAGAGACCCAGTACTTC	CASSQDRGGGETQYF
TRBV5-1	TRBJ2-7	.	TRBD1	TGCGCCAGCAGCTTGAGACAGGGGTTCTACGAGCAGTACTTC	CASSLRQGFYEQYF
TRBV11-2	TRBJ1-2	.	TRBD1	TGTGCCAGCAGCTTAGAGAACAGGGGGACCCACACCTTC	CASSLENRGTHTF
TRBV2	TRBJ2-5	.	.	TGTGCCAGCAGTGAACGGTGGCAGGGTAGGGAGACCCAGTACTTC	CASSERWQGRETQYF
TRBV5-4	TRBJ1-5	once	TRBD1	TGTGCCAGCAGCTTACCCCGAAGGACAGGGAGGGACGGTGGCAATCAGCCCCAGCATTTT	CASSLPRRTGRDGGNQPQHF
TRBV15	TRBJ2-1	.	.	TGTGCCACCAGCAGAGAACACCGCCCGGGGAGGAATGAGCAGTTCTTC	CATSREHRPGRNEQFF
TRBV18	TRBJ1-2	.	.	TGTGCCAGCTCACCCGACAGCAACTATGGCTACACCTTC	CASSPDSNYGYTF
TRBV6-6	TRBJ2-7	.	.	TGTGCCAGCATTTCCGTAGTACCCTACGAGCAGTACTTC	CASISVVPYEQYF
TRBV7-8	TRBJ1-2	.	.	TGTGCCAGCAGCCCCCGACAGGACTTAAACTATGGCTACACCTTC	CASSPRQDLNYGYTF
TRBV5-5	TRBJ2-2	.	TRBD1	TGTGCCAGCAGGGGTGGGACAGGGAGCACCGGGGAGCTGTTTTTT	CASRGGTGSTGELFF
TRBV5-8	TRBJ2-7	.	TRBD2	TGTGCCAGCAGCTTGGGAGCGGGAGTCCGGCGGGAGCAGTACTTC	CASSLGAGVRREQYF
TRBV12-5	TRBJ2-7	.	TRBD1	TGTGCTAGTGGTTCGGGGGGGGACAGGGGGGAATACTTC	CASGSGGDRGEYF
TRBV19	TRBJ1-3	once	TRBD1	TGTGCCAGTAGTATCGACAGGGTCTTCTCCGGAAACACCATATATTTT	CASSIDRVFSGNTIYF
TRBV6-1	TRBJ2-7	.	.	TGTGCCAGCAGGGCAGGGCTTGTTCTGGACGAGCAGTACTTC	CASRAGLVLDEQYF
TRBV30	TRBJ1-2	.	TRBD1	TGTGCCTGGAACCTGGACAGGGGCGGCTACACCTTC	CAWNLDRGGYTF
TRBV19	TRBJ2-7	.	.	TGTGCCAGTAGTATTGCGGGGACGGCTCACGAGCAGTACTTC	CASSIAGTAHEQYF
TRBV9	TRBJ1-3	.	.	TGTGCCAGCAGCACAGGGACTGGAAACACCATATATTTT	CASSTGTGNTIYF
TRBV9	TRBJ1-1	.	.	TGTGCCAGCAGCGTAGTCGAGACAGAGAACACTGAAGCTTTCTTT	CASSVVETENTEAFF
TRBV18	TRBJ2-7	.	TRBD1	TGTGCCAGCTCACCCCGGACAGGGGGGGTTTCCGAGCAGTACTTC	CASSPRTGGVSEQYF
TRBV30	TRBJ2-3	.	TRBD2	TGTGCCTGGAGTGTAGGGGCGGGAGGGCCGGGAGATACGCAGTATTTT	CAWSVGAGGPGDTQYF
TRBV5-4	TRBJ2-7	.	TRBD2	TGTGCCAGCAGCTCACCTAGCGGCGCGAGGAGGTACGAGCAGTACTTC	CASSSPSGARRYEQYF
TRBV5-1	TRBJ2-5	.	TRBD2	TGCGCCAGCAGTAGCGGGTTTGGAGAGACCCAGTACTTC	CASSSGFGETQYF
TRBV14	TRBJ1-2	.	.	TGTGCCAGCAGCCAAAGGGTGGGAGGCCCCGAAGGCTACACCTTC	CASSQRVGGPEGYTF
TRBV4-1	TRBJ2-3	once	TRBD1	TGCGCCAGCTGTCAGGTCTACACCGCCCGACAGGGCTTCACAGATACGCAGTATTTT	CASCQVYTARQGFTDTQYF
TRBV5-1	TRBJ2-5	.	TRBD1	TGCGCCAGCAGCTTGGAAGGACAGGGTAGAGGAGAGACCCAGTACTTC	CASSLEGQGRGETQYF
TRBV12-5	TRBJ1-1	once	TRBD1	TGTGCTAGTGGTTTGTTGAGGGGGCAGGTCTTCGGGAACACTGAAGCTTTCTTT	CASGLLRGQVFGNTEAFF
TRBV4-1	TRBJ2-4	.	TRBD1	TGCGCCAGCAGCCAAGCCAACAGGGGTGAGGCCAAAAACATTCAGTACTTC	CASSQANRGEAKNIQYF
TRBV9	TRBJ2-6	.	.	TGTGCCAGCAGTAGTGAGGGGGCTGGGGCCAACGTCCTGACTTTC	CASSSEGAGANVLTF
TRBV27	TRBJ1-5	.	.	TGTGCCAGCAGGAAACTCAATCAGCCCCAGCATTTT	CASRKLNQPQHF
TRBV10-3	TRBJ1-4	few	TRBD1	TGTGCCATCCGGGACAGCAATGAAAAACTGTTTTTT	CAIRDSNEKLFF
TRBV4-3	TRBJ2-3	.	TRBD2	TGCGCCAGCAGCCAAGATCTGGCGGGGGGCCGGCGATATTTT	CASSQDLAGGRRYF
TRBV13	TRBJ1-3	.	.	TGTGCCAGCAGCCTGACAGGAGACTCTGGAAACACCATATATTTT	CASSLTGDSGNTIYF
TRBV6-5	TRBJ2-7	.	.	TGTGCCAGCAGCCCCTACCCACAGGGAACCTACGAGCAGTACTTC	CASSPYPQGTYEQYF
TRBV4-3	TRBJ1-3	.	.	TGCGCCAGCAGCCAACAGACATCCCCCCGCGTGGACACCATATATTTT	CASSQQTSPRVDTIYF
TRBV29-1	TRBJ2-1	.	TRBD2	TGCAGCGTTGGGAACCTAGCGGGAGGAGGGGAGCAGTTCTTC	CSVGNLAGGGEQFF
TRBV11-2	TRBJ2-7	.	.	TGTGCCAGCAGCCGCTTAGGCGGCGGTCGAACCTACGAGCAGTACTTC	CASSRLGGGRTYEQYF
TRBV19	TRBJ2-2	once	.	TGTGCCAGCAGGGGCGGGGAGCTGTTTTTT	CASRGGELFF
TRBV5-4	TRBJ2-7	.	TRBD1	TGTGCCGGGGGGGGACAGGGTCGTGCCAACGAGCAGTACTTC	CAGGGQGRANEQYF
TRBV10-3	TRBJ1-2	.	TRBD1	TGTGCCATCAGTGACGGACAGGGGAGTAGGGGCTACACCTTC	CAISDGQGSRGYTF
TRBV5-1	TRBJ1-4	.	TRBD1	TGCGCCAGCAGCAGAACCGGGACAGGTGAAAAACTGTTTTTT	CASSRTGTGEKLFF
TRBV5-1	TRBJ2-1	.	TRBD2	TGCGCCAGCAGCTTGTGGACTAGCGGGGGAAATGAGCAGTTCTTC	CASSLWTSGGNEQFF
TRBV6-5	TRBJ2-7	.	.	TGTGCCAGCAGTTACAGGGGTAACTACGAGCAGTACTTC	CASSYRGNYEQYF
TRBV6-1	TRBJ1-2	.	TRBD1	TGTGCCAGCAGGAGACAGGGATCTAACTATGGCTACACCTTC	CASRRQGSNYGYTF
TRBV18	TRBJ2-2	.	.	TGTGCCAGCTCACCCGCCAGGGAGGTTGCCGTGGAGCTGTTTTTT	CASSPAREVAVELFF
TRBV15	TRBJ2-1	.	TRBD2	TGTGCCACCAGCAGAGAATTGGGCGGGACTAGCGGGGGTAATGAGCAGTTCTTC	CATSRELGGTSGGNEQFF
TRBV7-7	TRBJ2-1	.	.	TGTGCTAGCAGCCCGTCTAGCGTCTACAATGAGCAGTTCTTC	CASSPSSVYNEQFF